The 22 T cell receptor beta chains presented below share a single source sample, sequenced in a study of lymphopenia after photon versus proton radiotherapy. Assay used: immunoSEQ multiplex PCR; TCRdb lists only in-frame clones, some missing. Counted here are approximately 21,000 clones, about 85% occurring once; the ten biggest clones make up around 19%. The source was peripheral blood, collected from a patient treated with photon-based radiotherapy. The receptors stem from a man between 60 and 70 years old with pancreatic cancer.

The chain couples TRBV10-3 to TRBJ1-1; D might be TRBD1 (5 bases). This CDR3 comprises 16 residues. Germline V lookup: CDR1 ENHRY, CDR2 SYGVKD. Trimming took off 0 bases at V and 1 base at J, with 12 bases between the two ends. The CDR3 protein is CAISESERGPNTEAFF. CDR3 in DNA: TGTGCCATCAGTGAGTCGGAGAGGGGACCGAACACTGAAGCTTTCTTT.

The chain employs TRBV28 and TRBJ1-2; D possibly corresponds to TRBD1 (5 bases). The CDR3 is made up of 11 amino acids. Trimming took 6 bases from V and 5 from J, leaving 7 bases between them. Germline V lookup: CDR1 MDHEN, CDR2 SYDVKM. The CDR3 is CASSRAYGYTF. In nucleotides, the CDR3 is TGTGCCAGCAGCAGGGCTTATGGCTACACCTTC.

This clone was seen a few times. The genes are TRBV12-5 and TRBJ1-2; D is uncertain. V dropped 2 bases and J dropped 4 bases, with 8 bases sitting between them. There are 13 residues in the CDR3. Germline values: CDR1 LGHNT, CDR2 FRNRAP. The CDR3 is CASGLFGLYGYTF. CDR3 DNA sequence: TGTGCTAGTGGTTTGTTCGGACTCTATGGCTACACCTTC.

This chain joins TRBV7-9 and TRBJ1-6; 8 positions agree with TRBD1. Per the germline V gene, CDR1 is SEHNR and CDR2 is FQNEAQ (reference sequence). The CDR3 runs to 14 residues. The J segment lost 7 bases and the V segment lost 5 bases, leaving 4 bases of the junction unmatched. The CDR3 DNA is TGTGCCAGCAGCGCCTGGGACAGGAATTCACCCCTCCACTTT. Its protein product is CASSAWDRNSPLHF.

This chain links TRBV6-5 with TRBJ1-1, with unresolved D. V was clipped by 5 bases and J by 10 bases, with 14 bases between them. CDR1 is MNHEY and CDR2 is SVGAGI in the germline V gene. The CDR3 loop spans 12 amino acids. The CDR3 region is CASSLNAGVAFF. The CDR3 bases are TGTGCCAGCAGTCTCAACGCGGGTGTAGCTTTCTTT.

The chain is built from TRBV5-1 and TRBJ2-7; D might be TRBD2 (6 bases). Trimming cost V 0 bases and J 2 bases, with 12 bases left between them. The CDR3 sequence is 15 residues long. CDR1 SGHRS and CDR2 YFSETQ come from the germline V gene. CDR3: CASSLAGAGPYEQYF. The DNA for the CDR3 is TGCGCCAGCAGCTTGGCCGGGGCGGGACCCTACGAGCAGTACTTC.

This sequence joins TRBV2 and TRBJ1-2, with 8 bases fitting TRBD1. CDR3 length: 17 residues. Looked up from germline, CDR1 is SNHLY and CDR2 is FYNNEI. J lost 1 base, V lost 5 bases, and 12 bases had no gene match. The CDR3 loop is CASSPQTGATFNYGYTF. The CDR3 bases are TGTGCCAGCAGTCCACAGACAGGGGCGACTTTTAACTATGGCTACACCTTC.

This chain uses TRBV4-1 with TRBJ2-5; D might be TRBD2 (7 bases). The V end was cut by 3 bases, the J end by 4 bases, with 9 bases between. This CDR3 has 13 amino acids. The germline gives CDR1 MGHRA, CDR2 YSYEKL. CDR3 residues: CASSHGGPETQYF. The CDR3 DNA is TGCGCCAGCAGCCACGGGGGGCCAGAGACCCAGTACTTC.

V and J are TRBV2 and TRBJ1-2; D not certain. Trimming stripped 7 bases from V and 3 bases from J, with 12 bases between. The CDR3 extends over 13 amino acids. CDR1 and CDR2 (germline): SNHLY, FYNNEI. The CDR3: CASKVAVHYGYTF. CDR3 DNA sequence: TGTGCCAGCAAGGTGGCAGTTCACTATGGCTACACCTTC.

V usage is TRBV27 and J usage is TRBJ1-6, with 7 bases lining up with TRBD1. The CDR3 spans 15 residues. The ends lost 1 base at V and 8 bases at J; junction bases unmatched: 5. The germline gives CDR1 MNHEY, CDR2 SMNVEV (reference sequence). Written as DNA, the CDR3 is TGTGCCAGCAGTTTATTATTGGGACAGTATTCACCCCTCCACTTT. Translated, it gives CASSLLLGQYSPLHF.

This clone was detected once. The CDR3 nucleotides read TGTGCCAGCAGTTACGGGTTGACCTACGAGCAGTACTTC. Its translation: CASSYGLTYEQYF. V is TRBV6-6 and J is TRBJ2-7; D is uncertain. In germline, CDR1 is MNHNY, CDR2 SVGAGI (reference sequence). This CDR3 comprises 13 residues. The V gene lost 2 bases and the J gene lost 2 bases, with 7 bases spanning the gap.

This chain connects TRBV7-9 to TRBJ2-5; D may be TRBD1 or TRBD2 (5 bases each). The CDR3 consists of 13 residues. V lost 7 bases and J lost 4, with 13 bases in between. Germline-derived CDR1 and CDR2 are SEHNR and FQNEAQ (reference sequence). The CDR3 here is CASISGGRETQYF. Here the CDR3 DNA reads TGTGCCAGCATTAGTGGGGGTCGAGAGACCCAGTACTTC.

The genes are TRBV7-2 and TRBJ1-1, with D hard to call. Trimming left V 2 bases short and J 11 bases short, with 12 bases between. Germline-derived CDR1 and CDR2 are SGHTA and FQGNSA. The CDR3 consists of 12 residues. CDR3 residues: CASSLFKGGAFF. The CDR3 region has the DNA TGTGCCAGCAGCTTATTTAAGGGAGGGGCTTTCTTT.

The chain links TRBV7-9 to TRBJ2-3, with 12 bases that match TRBD2. The germline V gene has CDR1 SEHNR and CDR2 FQNEAQ (reference sequence). CDR3 length: 18 residues. Trimming cost V 0 bases and J 2 bases; bases outside gene matches: 6. The DNA of the CDR3 is TGTGCCAGCAGCTTAGCTGCGCTAGCGGGGGGGCCCACAGATACGCAGTATTTT. Translated: CASSLAALAGGPTDTQYF. Looking up the rest from reference TRBV7-9 and TRBJ2-3 gives the full variable domain: DTGVSQNPRHKITKRGQNVTFRCDPISEHNRLYWYRQTLGQGPEFLTYFQNEAQLEKSRLLSDRFSAERPKGSFSTLEIQRTEQGDSAMYLCASSLAALAGGPTDTQYFGPGTRLTVL.

The chain joins TRBV2 to TRBJ2-7; D not resolved. V lost 8 bases and J lost 2, with 7 bases in between. This CDR3 region has 11 residues. Per the germline V gene, CDR1 is SNHLY and CDR2 is FYNNEI. The CDR3 region has the DNA TGTGCCAGCGGCAGAGCCTACGAGCAGTACTTC. This codes for CASGRAYEQYF. Full variable domain (remainder filled in from reference TRBV2 and TRBJ2-7): EPEVTQTPSHQVTQMGQEVILRCVPISNHLYFYWYRQILGQKVEFLVSFYNNEISEKSEIFDDQFSVERPDGSNFTLKIRSTKLEDSAMYFCASGRAYEQYFGPGTRLTVT.

The J gene is TRBJ2-5, the V gene TRBV11-2; either TRBD1 or TRBD2 may supply D (6 bases each). The J call is in doubt because the DNA end fits TRBJ2-7 better. CDR3 length equals 15 residues. Germline CDR1 and CDR2: SGHAT and FQNNGV. CDR3 coding DNA: TGTGCCAGCAGCTTAGTAGGAGGGGGATCGGACGAGCAGTACTTC. Its protein is CASSLVGGGSDEQYF.

The genes are TRBV19 and TRBJ1-6; D ambiguous. The ends were cut back, 3 bases at V and 6 bases at J, with 9 bases in the middle. The germline CDR1 and CDR2 sequences are LNHDA and SQIVND (reference sequence). CDR3 size: 14 residues. The CDR3: CASSIGEINSPLHF. The DNA for the CDR3 is TGTGCCAGTAGTATCGGGGAAATTAATTCACCCCTCCACTTT.

The gene calls are TRBV5-1 and TRBJ2-2; 9 nucleotides agree with TRBD1. The trim removed 4 bases at V and 7 bases at J, leaving 14 bases unmatched. The CDR3 is made up of 17 amino acids. Germline-derived CDR1 and CDR2 are SGHRS and YFSETQ. The CDR3 DNA reads TGCGCCAGCAGCGCTGGCCTAAGGACAGGGGCGGTCGGGGAGCTGTTTTTT. This sequence encodes CASSAGLRTGAVGELFF. The full variable domain, rest sourced from reference TRBV5-1 and TRBJ2-2, is KAGVTQTPRYLIKTRGQQVTLSCSPISGHRSVSWYQQTPGQGLQFLFEYFSETQRNKGNFPGRFSGRQFSNSRSEMNVSTLELGDSALYLCASSAGLRTGAVGELFFGEGSRLTVL.

This clone was observed a few times. The gene calls are TRBV6-5 and TRBJ1-5, with 7 bases that match TRBD1. V lost 8 bases and J lost 0; bases outside the gene matches: 1. The germline CDR1 and CDR2 sequences are MNHEY and SVGAGI. The CDR3 is 13 residues long. For the CDR3, the DNA is TGTGCCAGCCGACAGGGTAGCAATCAGCCCCAGCATTTT. Translating it yields CASRQGSNQPQHF.

The chain carries TRBV10-3 and TRBJ1-5, with unresolved D. The CDR3 is 15 amino acids. The V and J ends lost 0 bases and 4 bases respectively, with 10 bases between them. CDR1 and CDR2 from the germline V gene are ENHRY and SYGVKD. The CDR3 sequence is CAISESNPGNQPQHF. The CDR3 coding sequence is TGTGCCATCAGTGAGTCGAATCCTGGGAATCAGCCCCAGCATTTT.

The chain links TRBV7-3 to TRBJ2-3; D possibly corresponds to TRBD2 (6 bases). Per germline, CDR1 SGHTA and CDR2 FQGTGA. The V and J ends lost 2 bases and 2 bases respectively, with 8 bases between them. The CDR3 length is 14 residues. In DNA, the CDR3 is TGTGCCAGCAGCTTAGGCGGGGTCACAGATACGCAGTATTTT. As protein: CASSLGGVTDTQYF.

This clone was detected once. The rearrangement uses TRBV19 and TRBJ1-3; D call uncertain. CDR3 length: 13 residues. Trimming took off 7 bases at V and 2 bases at J, with 9 bases between the two ends. CDR1 is LNHDA, CDR2 SQIVND, per germline (reference sequence). In DNA form, the CDR3 reads TGTGCCAGTATTAGATCTCCTGGAAACACCATATATTTT. Translation: CASIRSPGNTIYF.